These T cell receptor beta chains were read from a single sample in a study of blood T cell repertoires in COVID-19. Repertoires were generated with immunoSEQ multiplex PCR, while TCRdb's copy carries only in-frame clones and drops some. The table lists 270,000 or so clones, 80% to 85% of them singletons. Sequencing was carried out using PBMCs or T cells enriched from blood (not recorded which). The receptors were gathered from a man aged 50 to 60 who had recovered from COVID-19. Each CDR3 is given with its conserved first and last residue. The D gene is left open where the match is weak. Some rows mark clone size as missing; the rest say once, few, many or name a class of expanded clone.

TRBJ1-5 | - | - | TRBV18 | CASSTGGLNQPQHF | TGTGCCAGCTCGACGGGGGGCCTCAATCAGCCCCAGCATTTT
TRBJ2-1 | few | TRBD2 | TRBV18 | CASSPLLAATNEQFF | TGTGCCAGCTCACCATTACTAGCGGCTACCAATGAGCAGTTCTTC
TRBJ2-4 | - | TRBD2 | TRBV13 | CASSFPSSGRWGDIQYF | TGTGCCAGCAGCTTCCCCTCTAGCGGGAGGTGGGGGGACATTCAGTACTTC
TRBJ1-4 | - | - | TRBV10-2 | CASRLDIDEKLFF | TGCGCCAGCAGACTCGACATTGATGAAAAACTGTTTTTT
TRBJ2-1 | - | TRBD1 | TRBV12-5 | CASGLIWDRKENNEQFF | TGTGCTAGTGGTTTGATTTGGGACAGGAAAGAGAATAATGAGCAGTTCTTC
TRBJ2-3 | - | - | TRBV6-2/TRBV6-3 | CASSLLGLDTDTQYF | TGTGCCAGCAGTCTCCTAGGCCTAGACACAGATACGCAGTATTTT
TRBJ2-7 | few | TRBD1 | TRBV7-8 | CASSNRDRGKEQYF | TGTGCCAGCAGCAACCGGGACAGGGGGAAGGAGCAGTACTTC
TRBJ2-3 | - | - | TRBV7-9 | CASSSVGGPTDTQYF | TGTGCCAGCAGCTCCGTGGGGGGGCCCACAGATACGCAGTATTTT
TRBJ1-5 | - | TRBD1 | TRBV19 | CASRPDRESFNQPQHF | TGTGCCAGTAGACCGGACAGGGAAAGCTTCAATCAGCCCCAGCATTTT
TRBJ2-2 | - | - | TRBV28 | CASSLSTGELFF | TGTGCCAGCAGTTTGAGCACCGGGGAGCTGTTTTTT
TRBJ2-1 | - | - | TRBV28 | CASRTYTSLRYNEQFF | TGTGCCAGCAGAACCTATACTTCGCTTCGATACAATGAGCAGTTCTTC
TRBJ2-2 | - | TRBD1 | TRBV5-1 | CASSLKQGGTGELFF | TGCGCCAGCAGCTTGAAACAGGGGGGCACCGGGGAGCTGTTTTTT
TRBJ2-7 | - | - | TRBV12-3/TRBV12-4 | CASSFTSSYEQYF | TGTGCCAGCAGTTTCACATCCTCCTACGAGCAGTACTTC
TRBJ1-2 | - | TRBD1 | TRBV15 | CATSRDVGQINYGYTF | TGTGCCACCAGCAGAGATGTGGGACAGATCAACTATGGCTACACCTTC
TRBJ1-6 | - | TRBD1 | TRBV3-1/TRBV3-2 | CASSQGTGRDSPLHF | TGTGCCAGCAGCCAAGGGACAGGGAGGGATTCACCCCTCCACTTT
TRBJ2-2 | - | TRBD2 | TRBV7-2 | CASSSYGVGLAVGTGELFF | TGTGCCAGCAGCTCCTATGGGGTTGGACTAGCGGTGGGCACCGGGGAGCTGTTTTTT
TRBJ2-7 | - | TRBD2 | TRBV9 | CASSLTPGTSGREQYF | TGTGCCAGCAGCCTGACCCCCGGGACTAGCGGTAGGGAGCAGTACTTC
TRBJ2-1 | - | TRBD2 | TRBV4-3 | CASSQGVAGEGDNEQFF | TGCGCCAGCAGCCAAGGTGTAGCGGGAGAAGGAGACAATGAGCAGTTCTTC
TRBJ2-7 | - | TRBD2 | TRBV7-8 | CASSLVAGGPGYEQYF | TGTGCCAGCAGCTTAGTAGCGGGGGGGCCTGGATACGAGCAGTACTTC
TRBJ1-5 | - | TRBD1 | TRBV7-2 | CASSLGGQGAGPQHF | TGTGCCAGCAGCTTAGGGGGCCAGGGGGCAGGGCCCCAGCATTTT
TRBJ2-5 | once | - | TRBV6-2/TRBV6-3 | CASSYSIRETQYF | TGTGCCAGCAGTTACTCGATTCGGGAGACCCAGTACTTC
TRBJ1-1 | - | - | TRBV4-3 | CASSQAAQEYEAFF | TGCGCCAGCAGCCAAGCAGCACAGGAATATGAAGCTTTCTTT
TRBJ1-1 | - | - | TRBV7-6 | CASSLELDTEAFF | TGTGCCAGCAGCTTAGAGTTAGACACTGAAGCTTTCTTT
TRBJ2-4 | - | TRBD1 | TRBV4-3 | CASSQEGQGVAKNIQYF | TGCGCCAGCAGCCAAGAAGGACAGGGAGTAGCCAAAAACATTCAGTACTTC
TRBJ1-1 | - | - | TRBV18 | CASSPAQGTTEAFF | TGTGCCAGCTCACCAGCCCAGGGGACCACTGAAGCTTTCTTT
TRBJ1-2 | once | - | TRBV11-2 | CASSLSRGSNYGYTF | TGTGCCAGCAGCTTAAGCCGGGGTAGTAACTATGGCTACACCTTC
TRBJ1-5 | - | - | TRBV21-1 | CASSKWGSKKGHNQPQHF | TGTGCCAGCAGCAAATGGGGCAGTAAGAAGGGTCACAATCAGCCCCAGCATTTT
TRBJ2-1 | - | - | TRBV6-2/TRBV6-3 | CASSSPKHPYNEQFF | TGTGCCAGCAGTTCCCCGAAGCACCCCTACAATGAGCAGTTCTTC
TRBJ1-5 | - | - | TRBV7-9 | CASSGNALYSNQPQHF | TGTGCCAGCTCAGGAAACGCCCTATATAGCAATCAGCCCCAGCATTTT
TRBJ1-6 | - | TRBD1 | TRBV2 | CASSPHGQGNNSPLHF | TGTGCCAGCAGTCCACACGGACAGGGTAATAATTCACCCCTCCACTTT
TRBJ2-7 | - | - | TRBV20-1 | CSAPFSYEQYF | TGCAGTGCCCCGTTCTCCTACGAGCAGTACTTC
TRBJ2-6 | - | - | TRBV2 | CASQDVSFSGANVLTF | TGTGCCAGCCAGGATGTCTCCTTCTCTGGGGCCAACGTCCTGACTTTC
TRBJ1-2 | once | - | TRBV15 | CATSREKGIYGYTF | TGTGCCACCAGCAGAGAGAAGGGGATCTATGGCTACACCTTC
TRBJ1-3 | - | - | TRBV6-5 | CASTPSGNTIYF | TGTGCCAGCACCCCCTCCGGAAACACCATATATTTT
TRBJ1-1 | once | - | TRBV2 | CASSGEDTEAFF | TGTGCCAGCAGTGGGGAGGACACTGAAGCTTTCTTT
TRBJ1-2 | - | - | TRBV28 | CASSTPAGARDYGYTF | TGTGCCAGCAGTACCCCCGCAGGAGCGCGGGACTATGGCTACACCTTC
TRBJ2-1 | - | TRBD1 | TRBV11-2 | CASSRLTGVGNEQFF | TGTGCCAGCAGCCGTCTGACAGGGGTGGGGAATGAGCAGTTCTTC
TRBJ2-1 | - | - | TRBV7-6 | CASSLGPNEYNEQFF | TGTGCCAGCAGCTTAGGGCCCAACGAATACAATGAGCAGTTCTTC
TRBJ2-7 | - | TRBD2 | TRBV4-1 | CASSHSPGGQYEQYF | TGCGCCAGCAGCCACTCCCCGGGGGGTCAATACGAGCAGTACTTC
TRBJ2-5 | few | - | TRBV5-8 | CASSLEVEHF | TGTGCCAGCAGCTTGGAAGTGGAGCACTTC
TRBJ2-2 | - | TRBD1 | TRBV18 | CASSHGTGGTGELFF | TGTGCCAGCTCACATGGGACAGGGGGCACCGGGGAGCTGTTTTTT
TRBJ2-7 | - | TRBD1 | TRBV5-4 | CASSSATGVLSYEQYF | TGTGCCAGCAGCTCCGCCACAGGGGTCCTCTCCTACGAGCAGTACTTC
TRBJ1-1 | - | - | TRBV12-3/TRBV12-4 | CASNMGSTEAFF | TGTGCCAGCAACATGGGGAGCACTGAAGCTTTCTTT
TRBJ1-1 | few | - | TRBV7-3 | CASSLSRVTEAFF | TGTGCCAGCAGCTTAAGTCGTGTGACTGAAGCTTTCTTT
TRBJ1-2 | - | TRBD1 | TRBV2 | CASSGQTGNYGYTF | TGTGCCAGCAGCGGCCAGACAGGGAACTATGGCTACACCTTC
TRBJ1-5 | few | TRBD1 | TRBV30 | CAWSGQESQPQHF | TGTGCCTGGAGCGGACAGGAATCTCAGCCCCAGCATTTT
TRBJ2-2 | - | - | TRBV7-2 | CASSFRWDSQEVFF | TGTGCCAGCAGCTTTAGGTGGGACTCCCAGGAGGTGTTTTTT
TRBJ1-1 | - | - | TRBV18 | CASSPPGVGITEAFF | TGTGCCAGCTCACCACCGGGAGTGGGGATCACTGAAGCTTTCTTT
TRBJ2-7 | - | - | TRBV29-1 | CSVNGGASYEQYF | TGCAGCGTGAATGGCGGGGCCTCCTACGAGCAGTACTTC
TRBJ2-2 | - | - | TRBV9 | CASSVDGNTGELFF | TGTGCCAGCAGCGTAGACGGGAACACCGGGGAGCTGTTTTTT
TRBJ1-2 | - | TRBD1 | TRBV19 | CASSTGGRVNYGYTF | TGTGCCAGTAGTACAGGGGGTCGGGTTAACTATGGCTACACCTTC
TRBJ2-7 | - | - | TRBV9 | CASSMAAGEGEQYF | TGTGCCAGCAGCATGGCGGCAGGGGAAGGGGAGCAGTACTTC
TRBJ1-2 | - | TRBD1 | TRBV4-1 | CASSQGGTGGSYGYTF | TGCGCCAGCAGCCAAGGTGGGACAGGGGGTTCCTATGGCTACACCTTC
TRBJ1-4 | - | - | TRBV10-3 | CAVKSATNEKLFF | TGTGCCGTCAAATCTGCAACTAATGAAAAACTGTTTTTT
TRBJ1-2 | - | - | TRBV19 | CASSMDWRDYGYTF | TGTGCCAGTAGTATGGATTGGAGAGACTATGGCTACACCTTC
TRBJ2-5 | - | TRBD1 | TRBV5-4 | CASSGPGTGQETQYF | TGTGCCAGCAGCGGTCCCGGGACAGGGCAGGAGACCCAGTACTTC
TRBJ1-4 | - | TRBD1 | TRBV5-1 | CASSLGQPNEKLFF | TGCGCCAGCAGCCTGGGACAGCCGAATGAAAAACTGTTTTTT
TRBJ2-1 | few | TRBD2 | TRBV9 | CASSVEGLSYNEQFF | TGTGCCAGCAGCGTAGAGGGACTATCCTACAATGAGCAGTTCTTC
TRBJ2-7 | - | - | TRBV3-1/TRBV3-2 | CASSLAREQYF | TGTGCCAGCAGCCTCGCGCGCGAGCAGTACTTC
TRBJ2-1 | - | - | TRBV3-1/TRBV3-2 | CASSHQGHSYNEQFF | TGTGCCAGCAGCCACCAGGGGCACTCCTACAATGAGCAGTTCTTC